A single sample is the source of the 10 T cell receptor beta chains below, sequenced in a study of metastatic and nonmetastatic thyroid tumors. The entire patient cohort was treatment-naive prior to thyroid surgery. TCRdb re-analyzed the PCR reads through MiXCR. Altogether 25,000 to 35,000 clones are present, 25% to 30% being singletons, with the ten largest covering 30%. Sequenced: blood. All receptors come from a female donor with papillary thyroid cancer or a benign thyroid nodule (not recorded which). Some clones in this sample may be carry-over from other donors' samples.

The table lists this clone with a few counts. V gene TRBV19 combines with J gene TRBJ1-2, with 7 bases fitting TRBD1. The V segment lost 2 bases and the J segment 3 bases; nucleotides outside the gene matches: 6. Per the germline V gene, CDR1 is LNHDA and CDR2 is SQIVND (reference sequence). CDR3 length: 15 residues. The CDR3 is CASSIRSGQDYGYTF. The CDR3, as DNA: TGTGCCAGTAGTATAAGAAGCGGACAGGACTATGGCTACACCTTC.

The rearrangement joins TRBV18 to TRBJ1-3; possible D gene TRBD1, 6 bases. Per the germline V gene, CDR1 is KGHSH and CDR2 is LQKENI. V was cut by 6 bases and J by 0 bases, with 21 bases left in between. This CDR3 region has 18 residues. This CDR3 reads CASSPTITGISSGNTIYF. The CDR3 DNA reads TGTGCCAGCTCCCCCACCATAACAGGGATCTCCTCTGGAAACACCATATATTTT.

Sample share makes this clone medium-sized. The chain carries TRBV20-1 and TRBJ2-1; 8 bases align to TRBD2. CDR1 is DFQATT, CDR2 SNEGSKA, per germline (reference sequence). V was pared by 3 bases and J by 4 bases, with 8 bases of the junction left unmatched. This CDR3 contains 15 residues. CDR3 nucleotides: TGCAGTGCTAGGCCAACTAGCGGCTATTACAATGAGCAGTTCTTC. It yields the protein CSARPTSGYYNEQFF.

This clone is categorized as medium-sized. The chain employs TRBV28 and TRBJ1-3, with unresolved D. The germline gives CDR1 MDHEN, CDR2 SYDVKM. This CDR3 has 13 amino acids. V lost 2 bases, J lost 5 bases, and 7 bases lay in between. The CDR3 here is CASSLTGRNTIYF. CDR3 in DNA: TGTGCCAGCAGTTTAACCGGGAGAAACACCATATATTTT.

The V call is TRBV6-5, the J call TRBJ2-2; D may correspond to TRBD1 or TRBD2 (5 bases each). The CDR3 totals 15 residues. CDR1 is MNHEY, CDR2 SVGAGI, per germline. Trimming shortened V by 0 bases and J by 2 bases, and 7 bases separated the two germline ends. The CDR3 loop is CASSYSRGNTGELFF. CDR3 nucleotide sequence: TGTGCCAGCAGTTACTCGAGGGGTAACACCGGGGAGCTGTTTTTT.

This clone was seen only a few times. Distinct nucleotide sequences in the sample also encode this CDR3. This sequence joins TRBV29-1 and TRBJ2-3; 11 nucleotides agree with TRBD2. The trim removed 5 bases at V and 0 bases at J, leaving 19 bases unmatched. CDR1 and CDR2 from the germline V gene are SQVTM and ANQGSEA. This CDR3 has 20 amino acids. CDR3 coding DNA: TGCAGCGTTAGAGGCAGGGGTAGCGGGAGGGACCCCTCTAGCACAGATACGCAGTATTTT. Protein product: CSVRGRGSGRDPSSTDTQYF.

The J gene is TRBJ1-6, the V gene TRBV30; no definite D call. Germline CDR1 GTSNPN, CDR2 SVGIG (reference sequence). The CDR3 totals 13 residues. The V end was cut by 4 bases, the J end by 7 bases, with 11 bases between. DNA of the CDR3: TGTGCCTGGAACGGAGGGAGGAATTCACCCCTCCACTTT. The encoded protein is CAWNGGRNSPLHF.

Of note for this clone: Other DNA sequences in the sample encode the same CDR3. This chain links TRBV30 with TRBJ2-7, with D unclear. CDR3 length: 11 amino acids. CDR1 is GTSNPN, CDR2 SVGIG, per germline (reference sequence). The V end lost 4 bases, the J end lost 3 bases, and 7 bases lay between the germline ends. The CDR3 coding sequence is TGTGCCTGGACTTCCGGCTACGAGCAGTACTTC. This translates into CAWTSGYEQYF.

The chain has TRBV9 and TRBJ2-1; D assignment may be TRBD1 or TRBD2 (6 bases each). Matching the DNA end better, TRBJ2-5 makes the J call doubtful. CDR3 length: 15 residues. From germline, CDR1 is SGDLS and CDR2 YYNGEE. For the CDR3, the DNA is TGTGCCAGCAGCGCCCTAGGGGGAGGAGGAGAGACCCAGTACTTC. Amino acids: CASSALGGGGETQYF.

The chain uses TRBV15 and TRBJ2-7; 7 bases fit TRBD1. V gave up 3 bases and J gave up 2 bases; unmatched junction bases: 7. There are 15 residues in the CDR3. Germline V gives CDR1 LNHNV, CDR2 YYDKDF (reference sequence). DNA of the CDR3: TGTGCCACCAGCAGTGCCGGGACAGAAGCCTACGAGCAGTACTTC. Encoded protein: CATSSAGTEAYEQYF.